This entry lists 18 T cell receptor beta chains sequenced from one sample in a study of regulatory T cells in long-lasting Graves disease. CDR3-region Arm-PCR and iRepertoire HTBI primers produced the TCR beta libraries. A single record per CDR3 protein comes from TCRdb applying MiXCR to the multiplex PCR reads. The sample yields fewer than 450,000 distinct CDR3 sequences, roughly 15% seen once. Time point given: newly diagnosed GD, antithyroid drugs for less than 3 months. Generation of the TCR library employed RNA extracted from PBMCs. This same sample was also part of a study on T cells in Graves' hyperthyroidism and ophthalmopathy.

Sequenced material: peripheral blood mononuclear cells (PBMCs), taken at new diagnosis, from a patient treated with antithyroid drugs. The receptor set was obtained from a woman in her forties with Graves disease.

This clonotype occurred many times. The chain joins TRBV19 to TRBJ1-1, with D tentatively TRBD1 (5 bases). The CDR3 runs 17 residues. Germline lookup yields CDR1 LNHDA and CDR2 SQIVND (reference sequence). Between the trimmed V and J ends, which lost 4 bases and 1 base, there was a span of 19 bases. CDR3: CASSRRQRNKTNTEAFF. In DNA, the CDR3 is TGTGCCAGTAGTAGAAGACAGCGAAACAAAACGAACACTGAAGCTTTCTTT.

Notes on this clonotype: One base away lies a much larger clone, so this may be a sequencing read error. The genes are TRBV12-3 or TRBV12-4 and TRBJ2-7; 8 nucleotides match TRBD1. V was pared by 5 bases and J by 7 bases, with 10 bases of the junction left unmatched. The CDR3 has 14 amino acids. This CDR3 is CASSDQRTGIEQYF. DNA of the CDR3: TGTGCCAGCAGTGACCAGAGGACAGGGATTGAGCAGTACTTC.

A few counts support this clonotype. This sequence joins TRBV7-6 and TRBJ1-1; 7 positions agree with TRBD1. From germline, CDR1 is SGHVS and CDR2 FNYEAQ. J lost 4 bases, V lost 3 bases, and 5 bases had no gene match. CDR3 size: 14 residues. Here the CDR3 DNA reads TGTGCCAGCAGCTTGACAGGGTGGACCACTGAAGCTTTCTTT. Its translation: CASSLTGWTTEAFF. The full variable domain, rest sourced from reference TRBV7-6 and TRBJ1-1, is GAGVSQSPRYKVTKRGQDVALRCDPISGHVSLYWYRQALGQGPEFLTYFNYEAQQDKSGLPNDRFSAERPEGSISTLTIQRTEQRDSAMYRCASSLTGWTTEAFFGQGTRLTVV.

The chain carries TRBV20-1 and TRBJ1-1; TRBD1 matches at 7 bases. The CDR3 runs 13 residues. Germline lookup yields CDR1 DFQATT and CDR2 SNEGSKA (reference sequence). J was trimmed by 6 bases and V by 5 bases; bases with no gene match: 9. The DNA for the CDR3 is TGCAGTGCTGGCGACAGGGTTTCGGCTGAAGCTTTCTTT. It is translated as CSAGDRVSAEAFF.

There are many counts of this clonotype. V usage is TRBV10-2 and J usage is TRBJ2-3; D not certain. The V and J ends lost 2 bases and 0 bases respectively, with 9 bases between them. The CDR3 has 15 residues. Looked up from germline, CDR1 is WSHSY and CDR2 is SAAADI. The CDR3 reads CASSERISSTDTQYF. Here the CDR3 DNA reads TGCGCCAGCAGTGAGCGAATTTCTAGCACAGATACGCAGTATTTT.

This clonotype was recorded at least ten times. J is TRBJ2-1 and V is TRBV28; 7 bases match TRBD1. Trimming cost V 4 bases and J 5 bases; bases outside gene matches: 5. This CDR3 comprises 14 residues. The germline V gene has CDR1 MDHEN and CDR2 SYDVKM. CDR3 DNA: TGTGCCAGCAGTTCTGACAGGGCCCACAATGAGCAGTTCTTC. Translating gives CASSSDRAHNEQFF.

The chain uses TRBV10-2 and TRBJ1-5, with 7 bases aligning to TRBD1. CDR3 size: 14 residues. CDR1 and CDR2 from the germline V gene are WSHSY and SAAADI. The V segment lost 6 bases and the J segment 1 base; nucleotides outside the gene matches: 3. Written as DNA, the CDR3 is TGCGCCAGCAGCACAGGGGTGAGCAATCAGCCCCAGCATTTT. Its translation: CASSTGVSNQPQHF.

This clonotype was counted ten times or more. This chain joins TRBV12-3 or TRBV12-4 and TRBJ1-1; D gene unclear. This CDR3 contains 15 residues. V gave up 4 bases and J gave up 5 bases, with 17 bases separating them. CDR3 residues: CASSSPRLIRTEAFF. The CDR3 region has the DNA TGTGCCAGCAGTTCCCCCCGCCTCATAAGAACTGAAGCTTTCTTT.

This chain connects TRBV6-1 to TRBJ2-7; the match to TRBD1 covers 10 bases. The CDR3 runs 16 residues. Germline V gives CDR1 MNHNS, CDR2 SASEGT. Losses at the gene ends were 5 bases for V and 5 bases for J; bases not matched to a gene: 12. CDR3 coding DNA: TGTGCCAGCAGTCGACGACCGGGACAGGGGAGAGACGAGCAGTACTTC. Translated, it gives CASSRRPGQGRDEQYF.

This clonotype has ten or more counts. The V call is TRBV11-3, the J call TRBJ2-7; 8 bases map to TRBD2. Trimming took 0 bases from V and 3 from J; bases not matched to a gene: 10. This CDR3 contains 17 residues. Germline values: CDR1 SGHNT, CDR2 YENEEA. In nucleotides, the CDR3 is TGTGCCAGCAGCTTAGAACGCGGCGGGGGGCTTTACTACGAGCAGTACTTC. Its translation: CASSLERGGGLYYEQYF.

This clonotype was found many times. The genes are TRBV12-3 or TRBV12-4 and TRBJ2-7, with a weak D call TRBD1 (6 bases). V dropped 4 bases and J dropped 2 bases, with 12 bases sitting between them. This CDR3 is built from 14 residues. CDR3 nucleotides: TGTGCCAGCAGTTGGGGGCAGAACGCCTACGAGCAGTACTTC. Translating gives CASSWGQNAYEQYF.

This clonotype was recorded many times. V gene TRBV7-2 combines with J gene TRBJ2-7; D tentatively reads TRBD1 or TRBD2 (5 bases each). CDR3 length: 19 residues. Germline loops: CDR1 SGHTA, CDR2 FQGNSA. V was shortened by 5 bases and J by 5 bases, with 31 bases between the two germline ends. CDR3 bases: TGTGCCAGCAGCATATTCCCTCCCTACAAGAGGGGACCCCTGGACGAGCAGTACTTC. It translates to CASSIFPPYKRGPLDEQYF.

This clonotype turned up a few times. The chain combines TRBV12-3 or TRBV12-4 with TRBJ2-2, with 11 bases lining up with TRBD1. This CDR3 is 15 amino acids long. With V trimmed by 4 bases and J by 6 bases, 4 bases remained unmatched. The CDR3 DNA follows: TGTGCCAGCAGTTCGCGGACAGGGGGCCCCGGGGAGCTGTTTTTT. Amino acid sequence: CASSSRTGGPGELFF.

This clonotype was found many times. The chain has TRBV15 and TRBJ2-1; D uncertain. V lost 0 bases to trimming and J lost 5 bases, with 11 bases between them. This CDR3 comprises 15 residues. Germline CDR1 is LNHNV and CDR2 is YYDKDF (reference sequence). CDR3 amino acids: CATSRDRRRNNEQFF. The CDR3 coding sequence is TGTGCCACCAGCAGAGATAGGCGGAGAAACAATGAGCAGTTCTTC.

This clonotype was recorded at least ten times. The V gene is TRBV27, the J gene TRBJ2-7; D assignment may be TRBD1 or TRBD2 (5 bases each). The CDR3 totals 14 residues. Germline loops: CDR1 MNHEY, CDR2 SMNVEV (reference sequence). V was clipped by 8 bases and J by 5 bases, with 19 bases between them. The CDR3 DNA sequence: TGTGCCAGCCTTCCGACCGGGGCACTTAACGAGCAGTACTTC. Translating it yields CASLPTGALNEQYF.

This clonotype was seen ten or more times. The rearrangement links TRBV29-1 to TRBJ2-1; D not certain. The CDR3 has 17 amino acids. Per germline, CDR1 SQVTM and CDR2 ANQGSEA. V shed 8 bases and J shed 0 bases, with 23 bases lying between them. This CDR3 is CSSLSRAPGYSYNEQFF. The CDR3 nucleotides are TGCAGCTCATTAAGTCGAGCCCCCGGGTACTCCTACAATGAGCAGTTCTTC.

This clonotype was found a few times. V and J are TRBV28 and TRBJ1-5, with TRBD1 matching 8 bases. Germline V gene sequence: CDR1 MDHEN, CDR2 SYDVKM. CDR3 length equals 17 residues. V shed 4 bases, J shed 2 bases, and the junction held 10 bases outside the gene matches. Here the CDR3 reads CASSSGAGGFGNQPQHF. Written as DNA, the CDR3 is TGTGCCAGCAGTTCCGGGGCAGGGGGCTTTGGCAATCAGCCCCAGCATTTT.

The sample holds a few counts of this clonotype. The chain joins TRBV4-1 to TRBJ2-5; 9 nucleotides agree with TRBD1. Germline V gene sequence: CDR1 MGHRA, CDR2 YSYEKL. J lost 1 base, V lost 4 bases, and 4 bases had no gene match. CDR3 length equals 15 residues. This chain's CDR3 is CASSLGTGTQETQYF. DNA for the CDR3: TGCGCCAGCAGCCTAGGGACAGGGACCCAAGAGACCCAGTACTTC.